The 27 T cell receptor beta chains below all came from one sample that was sequenced in a study of cytomegalovirus exposure and HLA in healthy donors (dated by TCRdb to the late 2010s). The method behind the library was the immunoSEQ multiplex PCR assay. The multiplex PCR relied on a mix of 60 forward primers for TCR Vbeta segments and 13 reverse primers for TCR Jbeta segments. The source is immuneACCESS, and TCRdb retained only in-frame sequences with V and J called. Part of the clones is not carried over; for the studies checked, unresolved V genes explain less than half of this, and the remainder is unexplained. For this sample the table gives around 84,000 clones, of which around 82% were detected only once. The ten top clones hold about 3.1% of the sample. Specimen: PBMCs. The receptors originated from a middle-aged man in good health and CMV-seronegative.

The chain uses TRBV7-2 and TRBJ2-7, with 7 positions matching TRBD2. V was clipped by 5 bases and J by 5 bases; unmatched bases: 15. CDR1 is SGHTA and CDR2 is FQGNSA in the germline V gene. This CDR3 comprises 16 residues. The CDR3 loop is CASSPRGGLGFHEQYF. The CDR3 nucleotides read TGTGCCAGCAGCCCCCGCGGGGGTTTGGGTTTCCACGAGCAGTACTTC.

The V and J genes are TRBV7-2 and TRBJ1-1; unclear D gene. This CDR3 region has 13 residues. Per germline, CDR1 SGHTA and CDR2 FQGNSA. With 4 bases removed from V and 1 base from J, the gap between germline ends came to 7 bases. The CDR3 reads CASSSDKNTEAFF. The CDR3 DNA reads as TGTGCCAGCAGCTCCGACAAGAACACTGAAGCTTTCTTT.

This clone appeared many times. CDR3 bases: TGTGCCAGTAGTCCACGACAGTTGCTGGGCACTGAAGCTTTCTTT. Its translation is CASSPRQLLGTEAFF. The chain joins TRBV19 to TRBJ1-1; tentative D call: TRBD1 (5 bases). This CDR3 has 15 residues. V was shortened by 5 bases and J by 4 bases, with 17 bases between the two germline ends. Germline lookup yields CDR1 LNHDA and CDR2 SQIVND (reference sequence).

The chain uses TRBV14 and TRBJ2-2, with D tentatively TRBD1 (5 bases). The CDR3 spans 15 residues. Trimming took off 1 base at V and 5 bases at J, with 11 bases between the two ends. Per germline, CDR1 SGHDN and CDR2 FVKESK. The CDR3 sequence: CASSQGAQGTGELFF. CDR3 nucleotide sequence: TGTGCCAGCAGCCAAGGGGCCCAGGGAACCGGGGAGCTGTTTTTT.

This chain links TRBV7-2 with TRBJ2-2, with 7 bases aligning to TRBD1. After removal of 4 bases from V and 1 base from J, the junction contained 3 bases not matched to a gene. The CDR3 is made up of 15 amino acids. Germline V gene lookup returns CDR1 SGHTA and CDR2 FQGNSA. CDR3 loop: CASSSGQVNTGELFF. In nucleotides, the CDR3 is TGTGCCAGCAGCTCCGGACAGGTGAACACCGGGGAGCTGTTTTTT.

The chain has TRBV27 and TRBJ2-3, with 7 bases identical to TRBD1. CDR3 length equals 15 residues. CDR1 and CDR2 from the germline V gene are MNHEY and SMNVEV (reference sequence). J was trimmed by 0 bases and V by 8 bases; bases with no gene match: 8. The CDR3 bases are TGTGCCAGCGGGAAGGGACAGCTTAGCACAGATACGCAGTATTTT. Protein: CASGKGQLSTDTQYF.

The rearrangement links TRBV28 to TRBJ1-2, with D perhaps matching TRBD1 (5 bases). From germline, CDR1 is MDHEN and CDR2 SYDVKM. With 6 bases removed from V and 3 bases from J, the gap between germline ends came to 11 bases. This CDR3 comprises 13 residues. The CDR3 DNA is TGTGCCAGCAGCCAGGGATATTACTATGGCTACACCTTC. As protein: CASSQGYYYGYTF.

The rearrangement links TRBV7-2 to TRBJ2-7; 10 bases map to TRBD2. CDR3 size: 19 residues. Unmatched junction bases numbered 14, after V lost 1 base and J lost 2 bases. Germline CDR1 is SGHTA and CDR2 is FQGNSA. The CDR3 DNA reads as TGTGCCAGCAGCTTAGTTGGGGGTAGCGGGGGGTCCCCAGCCTACGAGCAGTACTTC. This codes for CASSLVGGSGGSPAYEQYF.

On this clone: The junction and the germline gene differ at one end; a read error may be behind it. Written as DNA, the CDR3 is TGTTCCAGCAGCTTAGAGAGCGGGGAAGCTTTCTTT. This codes for CSSSLESGEAFF. This sequence joins TRBV7-9 and TRBJ1-1; no definite D call. The CDR3 spans 12 residues. Germline V gene sequence: CDR1 SEHNR, CDR2 FQNEAQ (reference sequence).

This clone was recorded once. The chain carries TRBV13 and TRBJ1-2; TRBD1 matches at 10 bases. Trimming took 5 bases from V and 9 from J; bases not matched to a gene: 9. The CDR3 runs to 14 residues. Germline V gene lookup returns CDR1 PRHDT and CDR2 FYEKMQ (reference sequence). The CDR3 nucleotides read TGTGCCAGCAGCCGGGACAGGGGAGGTGAGCGCTACACCTTC. Translating it yields CASSRDRGGERYTF.

The rearrangement uses TRBV2 and TRBJ2-3; tentative D call: TRBD2 (6 bases). Trimming shortened V by 7 bases and J by 9 bases, and 17 bases separated the two germline ends. Germline values: CDR1 SNHLY, CDR2 FYNNEI. The CDR3 is 13 residues long. CDR3 DNA: TGTGCCAGCACCCCCCAGGGAGGCACGACGCAGTATTTT. This gives the protein CASTPQGGTTQYF.

This chain joins TRBV18 and TRBJ2-1; 13 nucleotides align to TRBD2. The V gene end was trimmed by 2 bases and the J gene end by 10 bases; junction bases not matched to a gene: 5. CDR1 is KGHSH and CDR2 is LQKENI in the germline V gene. This CDR3 region has 15 residues. The CDR3 DNA follows: TGTGCCAGCTCACCAACTAGCGGGGGGGCTCTCGAGCAGTTCTTC. It is translated as CASSPTSGGALEQFF.

The genes are TRBV30 and TRBJ2-3, with a weak D call TRBD1 (6 bases). Trimming removed 0 bases from V and 6 bases from J, with 13 bases in between. The CDR3 is 14 residues long. Germline V gives CDR1 GTSNPN, CDR2 SVGIG (reference sequence). This CDR3 is CAWSVLGGRDTQYF. The CDR3 DNA sequence: TGTGCCTGGAGTGTACTAGGGGGACGGGATACGCAGTATTTT.

This sequence joins TRBV30 and TRBJ2-6, with D perhaps matching TRBD2 (5 bases). Trimming left V 5 bases short and J 0 bases short, with 11 bases between. The CDR3 is 15 residues long. Germline V lookup: CDR1 GTSNPN, CDR2 SVGIG (reference sequence). CDR3 residues: CAWGGRGSGANVLTF. CDR3 nucleotides: TGTGCCTGGGGCGGACGGGGCTCTGGGGCCAACGTCCTGACTTTC.

The rearrangement links TRBV9 to TRBJ2-1, with 8 nucleotides matching TRBD1. This CDR3 region has 14 residues. Germline loops: CDR1 SGDLS, CDR2 YYNGEE. With V trimmed by 0 bases and J by 6 bases, 2 bases remained unmatched. The CDR3 is CASSVATGGNEQFF. CDR3 in DNA: TGTGCCAGCAGCGTAGCTACAGGGGGCAATGAGCAGTTCTTC.

The rearrangement uses TRBV4-1 and TRBJ1-1; tentative D call: TRBD1 (5 bases). Looked up from germline, CDR1 is MGHRA and CDR2 is YSYEKL. The CDR3 consists of 15 residues. V lost 0 bases and J 5 bases, leaving 13 bases between the germline ends. CDR3 in DNA: TGCGCCAGCAGCCAAGATCAGGGAAGGGTTACTGAAGCTTTCTTT. This encodes CASSQDQGRVTEAFF.

V usage is TRBV29-1 and J usage is TRBJ1-1; D is unresolved. The V gene's germline CDR1 is SQVTM and CDR2 ANQGSEA. The V gene lost 8 bases and the J gene lost 1 base, with 11 bases spanning the gap. This CDR3 comprises 12 residues. The CDR3 nucleotides read TGCAGCTCCAAGCGAGCGAACACTGAAGCTTTCTTT. Residues: CSSKRANTEAFF.

As for this clone: The junction differs from germline at one of its ends, possibly a read error. The chain is built from TRBV7-9 and TRBJ2-5, with 8 nucleotides matching TRBD2. Germline CDR1 SEHNR, CDR2 FQNEAQ (reference sequence). There are 14 residues in the CDR3. The CDR3 loop reads CSSSLGSGKETQYF. As DNA, the CDR3 is TGTTCCAGCAGCTTGGGTAGCGGGAAAGAGACCCAGTACTTC.

This clone came up a few times. This chain uses TRBV10-3 with TRBJ1-1; D uncertain. The germline CDR1 and CDR2 sequences are ENHRY and SYGVKD. The CDR3 consists of 12 residues. The ends were cut back, 10 bases at V and 1 base at J, with 10 bases in the middle. The DNA for the CDR3 is TGTGCCACCGGTGGAGAGAACACTGAAGCTTTCTTT. Residues: CATGGENTEAFF.

V is TRBV6-5 and J is TRBJ1-1; D gene uncertain. From germline, CDR1 is MNHEY and CDR2 SVGAGI. V was pared by 4 bases and J by 1 base, with 16 bases between. CDR3 length: 16 residues. CDR3 coding DNA: TGTGCCAGCAGTTCCTCAACCGCGACATCGAACACTGAAGCTTTCTTT. It is translated as CASSSSTATSNTEAFF.

Here the CDR3 DNA reads TGTGCCTGGAGTGGAGGGACAGATAGGGTGCGGAGCAATCAGCCCCAGCATTTT. This encodes CAWSGGTDRVRSNQPQHF. The gene calls are TRBV30 and TRBJ1-5; 7 bases line up with TRBD1. Trimming removed 1 base from V and 1 base from J; junction bases left unmatched: 13. The germline CDR1 and CDR2 sequences are GTSNPN and SVGIG (reference sequence). This CDR3 contains 18 residues.

The chain employs TRBV7-2 and TRBJ2-1, with D unresolved. V was trimmed by 5 bases and J by 7 bases, leaving 12 bases between them. The CDR3 spans 13 residues. CDR1 and CDR2 from the germline V gene are SGHTA and FQGNSA. The CDR3 protein is CASSRRSGNEQFF. CDR3 bases: TGTGCCAGCAGCCGAAGATCCGGGAATGAGCAGTTCTTC. The whole variable domain, remainder taken from reference TRBV7-2 and TRBJ2-1, is GAGVSQSPSNKVTEKGKDVELRCDPISGHTALYWYRQSLGQGLEFLIYFQGNSAPDKSGLPSDRFSAERTGGSVSTLTIQRTQQEDSAVYLCASSRRSGNEQFFGPGTRLTVL.

V gene TRBV19 combines with J gene TRBJ2-7; D is undetermined. Germline-derived CDR1 and CDR2 are LNHDA and SQIVND (reference sequence). This CDR3 has 15 residues. With 5 bases removed from V and 3 bases from J, the gap between germline ends came to 17 bases. The CDR3 sequence is CASSPAIVTLYEQYF. In nucleotides, the CDR3 is TGTGCCAGTAGTCCCGCCATTGTGACACTCTACGAGCAGTACTTC.

J is TRBJ1-4 and V is TRBV7-9, with no clear D. V dropped 0 bases and J dropped 6 bases, with 11 bases sitting between them. Germline values: CDR1 SEHNR, CDR2 FQNEAQ (reference sequence). The CDR3 has 15 residues. The CDR3 protein is CASSLAGQRHEKLFF. The DNA of the CDR3 is TGTGCCAGCAGCTTAGCGGGCCAGCGGCATGAAAAACTGTTTTTT.

This clone was counted a few times. The CDR3 sequence is CAIRGTGYPYEQYF. CDR3 nucleotide sequence: TGTGCCATCAGAGGGACAGGGTATCCCTACGAGCAGTACTTC. The chain is built from TRBV10-3 and TRBJ2-7, with 9 bases matching TRBD1. This CDR3 has 14 residues. After removal of 6 bases from V and 2 bases from J, the junction contained 5 bases not matched to a gene. CDR1 ENHRY and CDR2 SYGVKD come from the germline V gene.

This clone came up a few times. V and J are TRBV18 and TRBJ2-2; a possible D gene is TRBD1 (5 bases). Trimming shortened V by 1 base and J by 4 bases, and 13 bases separated the two germline ends. Germline loops: CDR1 KGHSH, CDR2 LQKENI. CDR3 size: 16 residues. In DNA form, the CDR3 reads TGTGCCAGCTCACCACGGGGCCACCAACCCACCGGGGAGCTGTTTTTT. Protein sequence: CASSPRGHQPTGELFF. Variable domain in full (rest from reference TRBV18 and TRBJ2-2): NAGVMQNPRHLVRRRGQEARLRCSPMKGHSHVYWYRQLPEEGLKFMVYLQKENIIDESGMPKERFSAEFPKEGPSILRIQQVVRGDSAAYFCASSPRGHQPTGELFFGEGSRLTVL.

A few counts support this clone. This chain joins TRBV6-5 and TRBJ1-3; perhaps TRBD1 as D (6 bases). The CDR3 loop spans 14 amino acids. Germline V gene sequence: CDR1 MNHEY, CDR2 SVGAGI. Trimming stripped 7 bases from V and 3 bases from J, with 13 bases between. CDR3 sequence: CASKQGVGGNTIYF. The CDR3 coding sequence is TGTGCCAGCAAACAGGGAGTAGGTGGAAACACCATATATTTT.